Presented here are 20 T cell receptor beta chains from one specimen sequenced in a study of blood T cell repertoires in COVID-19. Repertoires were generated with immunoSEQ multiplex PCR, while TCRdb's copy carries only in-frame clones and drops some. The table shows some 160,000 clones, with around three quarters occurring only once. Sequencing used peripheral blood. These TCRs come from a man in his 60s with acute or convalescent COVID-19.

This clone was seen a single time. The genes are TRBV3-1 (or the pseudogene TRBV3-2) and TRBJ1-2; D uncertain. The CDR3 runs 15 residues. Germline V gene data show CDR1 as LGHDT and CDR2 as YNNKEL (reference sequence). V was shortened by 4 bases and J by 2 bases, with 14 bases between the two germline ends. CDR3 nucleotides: TGTGCCAGCAGCCTTAACCCGGGAGGCAACTATGGCTACACCTTC. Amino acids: CASSLNPGGNYGYTF.

CDR3 amino acids: CASSKALAVTWYEQYF. CDR3 DNA sequence: TGTGCCAGCAGCAAAGCGCTAGCAGTAACATGGTACGAGCAGTACTTC. The chain links TRBV21-1 to TRBJ2-7; TRBD2, as called in the table, went unchecked against the DNA. TRBV21-1 is annotated as a pseudogene. The CDR3 is 16 residues long.

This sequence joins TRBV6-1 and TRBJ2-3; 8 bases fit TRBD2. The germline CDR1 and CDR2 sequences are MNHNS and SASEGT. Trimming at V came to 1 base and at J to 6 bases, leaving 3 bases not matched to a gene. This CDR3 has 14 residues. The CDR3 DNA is TGTGCCAGCAGTGAAGGGGCTAGCGGGGATACGCAGTATTTT. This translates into CASSEGASGDTQYF.

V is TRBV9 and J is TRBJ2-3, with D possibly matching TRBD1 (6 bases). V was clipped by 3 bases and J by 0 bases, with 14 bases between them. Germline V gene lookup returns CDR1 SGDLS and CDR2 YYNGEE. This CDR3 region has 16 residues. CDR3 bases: TGTGCCAGCAGCGCCTCTCAAGGGGGAAGCACAGATACGCAGTATTTT. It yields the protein CASSASQGGSTDTQYF.

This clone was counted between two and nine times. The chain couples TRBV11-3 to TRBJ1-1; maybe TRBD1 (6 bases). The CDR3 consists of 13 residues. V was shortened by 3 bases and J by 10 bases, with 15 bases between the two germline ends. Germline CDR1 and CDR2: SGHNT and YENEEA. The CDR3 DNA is TGTGCCAGCAGCTTGGGGCGGGGGCTGGGAGCTTTCTTT. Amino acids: CASSLGRGLGAFF.

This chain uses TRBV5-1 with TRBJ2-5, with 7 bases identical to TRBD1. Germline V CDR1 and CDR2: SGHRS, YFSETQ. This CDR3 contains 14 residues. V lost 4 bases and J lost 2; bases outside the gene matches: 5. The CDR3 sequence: CASSLQGSQETQYF. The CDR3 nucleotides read TGCGCCAGCAGCCTACAGGGGTCACAAGAGACCCAGTACTTC.

The CDR3 region has the DNA TGCGCCAGCAGCTTACAGGGGAAAGAGACCCAGTACTTC. It is translated as CASSLQGKETQYF. This rearrangement joins TRBV5-1 to TRBJ2-5, with 7 nucleotides matching TRBD1. This CDR3 contains 13 residues. The ends lost 2 bases at V and 3 bases at J; junction bases unmatched: 1. Germline CDR1 and CDR2: SGHRS and YFSETQ.

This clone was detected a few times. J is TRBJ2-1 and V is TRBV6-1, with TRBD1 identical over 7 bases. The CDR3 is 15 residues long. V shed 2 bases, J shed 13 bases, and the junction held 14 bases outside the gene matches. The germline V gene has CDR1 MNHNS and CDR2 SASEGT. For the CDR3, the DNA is TGTGCCAGCAGTGAATACAGGGGTGTTCGCTATGTCCAGTTCTTC. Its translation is CASSEYRGVRYVQFF.

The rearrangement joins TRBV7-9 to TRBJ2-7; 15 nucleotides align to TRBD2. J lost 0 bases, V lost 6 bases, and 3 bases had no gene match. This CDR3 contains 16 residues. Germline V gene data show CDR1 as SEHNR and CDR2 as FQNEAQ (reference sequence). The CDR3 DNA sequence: TGTGCCAGCAGTGGGACTAGCGGGAGGATCTCCTACGAGCAGTACTTC. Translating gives CASSGTSGRISYEQYF.

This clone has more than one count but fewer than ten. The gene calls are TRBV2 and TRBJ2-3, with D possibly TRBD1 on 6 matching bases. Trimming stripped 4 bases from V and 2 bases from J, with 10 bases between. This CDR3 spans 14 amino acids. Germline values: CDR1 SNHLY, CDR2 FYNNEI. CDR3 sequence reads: CASSVDSATDTQYF. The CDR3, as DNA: TGTGCCAGCAGTGTGGACAGCGCCACAGATACGCAGTATTTT.

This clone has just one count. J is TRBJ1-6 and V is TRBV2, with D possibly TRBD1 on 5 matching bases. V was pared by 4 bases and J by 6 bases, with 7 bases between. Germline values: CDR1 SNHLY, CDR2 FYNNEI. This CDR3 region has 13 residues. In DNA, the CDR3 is TGTGCCAGCAGTGGGACACCTAATTCACCCCTCCACTTT. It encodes CASSGTPNSPLHF.

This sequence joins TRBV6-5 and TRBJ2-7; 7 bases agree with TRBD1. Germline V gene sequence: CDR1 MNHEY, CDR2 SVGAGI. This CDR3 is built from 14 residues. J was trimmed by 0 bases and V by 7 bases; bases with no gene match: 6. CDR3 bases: TGTGCCAGCAACAACAGGGGCACCTCCTACGAGCAGTACTTC. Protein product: CASNNRGTSYEQYF.

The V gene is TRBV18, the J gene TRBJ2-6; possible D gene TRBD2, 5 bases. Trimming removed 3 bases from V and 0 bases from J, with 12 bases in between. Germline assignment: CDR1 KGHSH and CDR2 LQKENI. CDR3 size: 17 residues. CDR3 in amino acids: CASSPPEAGSGANVLTF. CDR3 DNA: TGTGCCAGCTCACCTCCTGAGGCGGGCTCTGGGGCCAACGTCCTGACTTTC. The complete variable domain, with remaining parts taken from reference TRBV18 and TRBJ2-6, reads NAGVMQNPRHLVRRRGQEARLRCSPMKGHSHVYWYRQLPEEGLKFMVYLQKENIIDESGMPKERFSAEFPKEGPSILRIQQVVRGDSAAYFCASSPPEAGSGANVLTFGAGSRLTVL.

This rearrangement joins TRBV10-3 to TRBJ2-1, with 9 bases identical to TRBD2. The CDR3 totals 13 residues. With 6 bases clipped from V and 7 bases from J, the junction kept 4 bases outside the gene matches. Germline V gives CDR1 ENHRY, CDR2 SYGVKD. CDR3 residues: CAIRGREGNEQFF. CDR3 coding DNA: TGTGCCATCAGAGGGCGGGAGGGGAATGAGCAGTTCTTC.

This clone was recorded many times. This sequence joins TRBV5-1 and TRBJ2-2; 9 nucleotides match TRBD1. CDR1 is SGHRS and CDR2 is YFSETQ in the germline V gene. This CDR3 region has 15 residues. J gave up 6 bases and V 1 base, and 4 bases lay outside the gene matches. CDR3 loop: CASSLSQGAAGELFF. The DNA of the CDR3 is TGCGCCAGCAGCTTGTCACAGGGGGCGGCCGGGGAGCTGTTTTTT.

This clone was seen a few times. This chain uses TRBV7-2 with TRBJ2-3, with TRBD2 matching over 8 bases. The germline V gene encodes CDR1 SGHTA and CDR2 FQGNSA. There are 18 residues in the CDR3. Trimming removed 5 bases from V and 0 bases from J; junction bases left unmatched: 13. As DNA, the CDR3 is TGTGCCAGCAGCCCGGTAGCGGGACTCTATTCTAGCACAGATACGCAGTATTTT. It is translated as CASSPVAGLYSSTDTQYF.

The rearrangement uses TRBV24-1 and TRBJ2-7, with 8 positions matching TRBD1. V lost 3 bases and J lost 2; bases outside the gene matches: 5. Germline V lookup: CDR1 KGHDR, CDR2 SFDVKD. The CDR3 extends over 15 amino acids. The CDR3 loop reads CATSDPRQGTYEQYF. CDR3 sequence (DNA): TGTGCCACCAGTGATCCACGACAGGGGACCTACGAGCAGTACTTC.

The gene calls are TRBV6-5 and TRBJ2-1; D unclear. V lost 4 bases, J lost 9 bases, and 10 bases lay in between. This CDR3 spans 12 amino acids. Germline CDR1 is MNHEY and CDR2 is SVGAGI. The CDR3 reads CASSFITGEQFF. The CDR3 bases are TGTGCCAGCAGTTTTATTACGGGTGAGCAGTTCTTC.

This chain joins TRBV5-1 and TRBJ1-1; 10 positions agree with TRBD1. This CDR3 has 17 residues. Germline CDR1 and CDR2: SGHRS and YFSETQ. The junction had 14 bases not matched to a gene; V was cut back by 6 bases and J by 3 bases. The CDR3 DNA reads TGCGCCAGCAAATCGACAGGGGGCATTCTTTGGCACACTGAAGCTTTCTTT. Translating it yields CASKSTGGILWHTEAFF.

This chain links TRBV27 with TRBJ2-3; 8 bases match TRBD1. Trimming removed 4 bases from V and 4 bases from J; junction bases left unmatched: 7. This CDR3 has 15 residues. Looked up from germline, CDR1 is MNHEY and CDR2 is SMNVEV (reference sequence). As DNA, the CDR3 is TGTGCCAGCAGTTCAGCAGGGGGCGGCGCAGATACGCAGTATTTT. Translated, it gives CASSSAGGGADTQYF.